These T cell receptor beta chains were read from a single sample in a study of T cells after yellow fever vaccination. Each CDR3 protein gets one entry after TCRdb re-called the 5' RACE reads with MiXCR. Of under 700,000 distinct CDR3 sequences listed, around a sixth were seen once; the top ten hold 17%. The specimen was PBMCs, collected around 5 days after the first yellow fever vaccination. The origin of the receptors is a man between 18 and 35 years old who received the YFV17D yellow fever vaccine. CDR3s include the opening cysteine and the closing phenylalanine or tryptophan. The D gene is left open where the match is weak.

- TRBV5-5 CASSPRSWGGELFF
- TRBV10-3 CAISDVSASDTQYF
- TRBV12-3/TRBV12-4 CASSSDGSTSTF
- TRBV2 CASSEAKRNYGYTF
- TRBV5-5 CASSLYGQDYNEQFF
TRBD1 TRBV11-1 CASSPRTGRYEQYF
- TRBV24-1 CATSEGGGGIYNEQFF
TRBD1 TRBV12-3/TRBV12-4 CASRAGQGSYNSPLHF
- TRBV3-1 CASCQENFGGDYNEQFF
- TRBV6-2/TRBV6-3 CASSHRFGLHGYTF
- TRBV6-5 CASSLLTNTGELFF
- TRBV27 CASSSSGTPLEGYTF
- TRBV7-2 CASSLGTISPDTQYF
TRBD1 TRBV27 CASSGDRENEKLFF
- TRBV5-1 CASSSENSGANVLTF
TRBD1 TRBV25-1 CASSATGGRDYGYTF
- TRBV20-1 CSASRAAQSYNSPLHF
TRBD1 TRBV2 CASSHRDRGNAEAFF
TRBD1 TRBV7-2 CASSLGPGGDEQYF
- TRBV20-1 CSARVPRDGGRNEQFF
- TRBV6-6 CASTRGGDEQFF
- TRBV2 CASRAETGTEAFF